This T cell receptor (beta chain) comes out of a study of control samples from healthy donors and cancer patients. Measured with immunoSEQ multiplex PCR; TCRdb has only the in-frame clones, and not every one. The table records about 140,000 clones, approximately 86% of them present only once. V was clipped by 1 base and J by 2 bases; unmatched bases: 7. The CDR3 covers 17 residues. Germline CDR1 is LNHNV and CDR2 is YYDKDF (reference sequence). The rearrangement uses TRBV15 and TRBJ1-5; 8 nucleotides agree with TRBD1. The sample taken for sequencing was blood. The source of this sequence is a woman in her twenties or thirties in good health. CDR3 sequence (DNA): TGTGCCACCAGCAGAGCCAGGGGACAGGACGGCAATCAGCCCCAGCATTTT. Translating gives CATSRARGQDGNQPQHF.